This T cell receptor (beta chain) was documented in a study of blood T cell repertoires in COVID-19 (dated by TCRdb to the early 2020s). As for the study more broadly: Collaborator samples came from the United States, Italy and Spain and covered acute and convalescent phases of COVID-19. The prospective study material was composed of cDNA or gDNA derived from T cells, B-cell-depleted T cells, or PBMCs. Deeply sampled blood TCRbeta repertoires from subjects exposed to, actively infected with, or recovered from COVID-19 were included in the dataset. A freely available public database, intended as a resource for researchers studying the immune response to SARS-CoV-2, is where the repertoires were released. Samples were obtained from the ongoing ImmuneRACE study (first 160 participants) and from 1,254 subjects provided by 6 global collaborators. The sample metadata nearly always contained a de-identified subject ID, COVID-19 status, age in years and sex. Where HLA class I and class II types were available, the types were taken from metadata supplied by the sample provider, not from assay-based typing. Overall results and qualifications from the work: The quantity of clinical and demographic metadata differed by source and by participant and was supplied without curation.

The CDR3, cysteine through phenylalanine, is 15 amino acids long. Only the CDR3 DNA is retained, 45 bases long and in frame from the first base. V is pruned by 5 bases and J by 7 bases, leaving 5 bases of the junction without a gene match. The germline V gene (reference sequence) provides CDR1 MNHNY and CDR2 SVGAGI. Regarding this clone: The target of this receptor is not known. The record has no base qualities; no much larger clone is one base away.

The collaborating institutions used their own protocols to collect whole blood in K2EDTA tubes. Collaborator samples were shipped for TCRbeta analysis as frozen whole blood, isolated PBMCs, or DNA extracted from either sample type. TCRbeta CDR3 regions were amplified from genomic DNA using the immunoSEQ Assay, a bias-controlled multiplex PCR. In the paper's pipeline: Nucleated cell counts per sample were estimated from amplification of reference gene primers within the assay. Sequence reads were collapsed and filtered to measure the absolute abundance of every unique TCRbeta CDR3 rearrangement. Productive Simpson clonality was computed per sample as the square root of Simpson's diversity index over productive rearrangements. Drawn from immuneACCESS, this table holds only the in-frame rearrangements with V and J called that TCRdb kept. Clones are partly lost; checked studies trace under half to an unresolved V gene and leave the rest unexplained. V and J calls and clone size follow that table, whereas D and trimming were derived from the DNA. Within this sample are 140,000 to 150,000 clones, with over 75% of them counted one time only. The top ten hold about 5% of the sample.

This TCR was recovered from a woman aged 45-59 years with acute or convalescent COVID-19. The chain is made from TRBV6-6 and TRBJ2-1; TRBD2 fits 13 bases in the junction. The sequenced sample was peripheral blood. At the DNA level, the sequence is TGTGCCAGCAGTCCACTAGCGGGGGGGGAGAATGAGCAGTTCTTC. This gives the protein CASSPLAGGENEQFF.